This T cell receptor beta chain comes out of a study of blood T cell repertoires in COVID-19. Trimming took 8 bases from V and 2 from J; bases not matched to a gene: 7. Per germline, CDR1 MDHEN and CDR2 SYDVKM. This CDR3 has 14 residues. Generated by immunoSEQ multiplex PCR, the TCRdb table keeps only in-frame clones and is missing some. The sample holds roughly 52,000 clones, 65% to 90% seen once. The sequence came from a human donor in a cohort sampled during active COVID-19. The chain joins TRBV28 to TRBJ1-2; 8 positions match TRBD1. The source material was peripheral blood. The CDR3 spells CASFQGAVNYGYTF. The CDR3 coding sequence is TGTGCCAGCTTCCAGGGGGCGGTGAACTATGGCTACACCTTC.